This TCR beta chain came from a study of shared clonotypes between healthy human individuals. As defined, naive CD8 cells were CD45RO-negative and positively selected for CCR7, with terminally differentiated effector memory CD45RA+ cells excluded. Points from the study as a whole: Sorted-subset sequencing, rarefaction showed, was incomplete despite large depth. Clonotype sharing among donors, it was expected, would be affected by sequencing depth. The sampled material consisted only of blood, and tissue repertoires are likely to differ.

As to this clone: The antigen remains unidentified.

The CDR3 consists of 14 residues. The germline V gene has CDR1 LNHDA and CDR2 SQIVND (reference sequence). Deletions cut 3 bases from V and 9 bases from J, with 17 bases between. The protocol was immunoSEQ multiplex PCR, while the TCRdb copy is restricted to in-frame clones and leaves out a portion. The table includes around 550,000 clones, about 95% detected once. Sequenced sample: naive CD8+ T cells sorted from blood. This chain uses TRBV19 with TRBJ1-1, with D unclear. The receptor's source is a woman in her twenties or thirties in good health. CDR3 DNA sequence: TGTGCCAGTAGTATGCGGACTGTGGGATCTCAAGCTTTCTTT. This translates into CASSMRTVGSQAFF.